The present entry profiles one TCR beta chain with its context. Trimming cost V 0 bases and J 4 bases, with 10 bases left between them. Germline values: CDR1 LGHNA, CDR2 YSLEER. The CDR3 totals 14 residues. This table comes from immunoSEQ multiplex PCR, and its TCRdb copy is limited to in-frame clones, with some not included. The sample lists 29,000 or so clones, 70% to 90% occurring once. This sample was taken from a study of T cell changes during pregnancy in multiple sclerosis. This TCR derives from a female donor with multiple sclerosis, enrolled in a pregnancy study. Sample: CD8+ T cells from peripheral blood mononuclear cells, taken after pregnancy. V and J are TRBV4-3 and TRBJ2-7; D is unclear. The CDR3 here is CASSQEVYVYEQYF. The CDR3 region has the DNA TGCGCCAGCAGCCAAGAAGTCTATGTATACGAGCAGTACTTC.